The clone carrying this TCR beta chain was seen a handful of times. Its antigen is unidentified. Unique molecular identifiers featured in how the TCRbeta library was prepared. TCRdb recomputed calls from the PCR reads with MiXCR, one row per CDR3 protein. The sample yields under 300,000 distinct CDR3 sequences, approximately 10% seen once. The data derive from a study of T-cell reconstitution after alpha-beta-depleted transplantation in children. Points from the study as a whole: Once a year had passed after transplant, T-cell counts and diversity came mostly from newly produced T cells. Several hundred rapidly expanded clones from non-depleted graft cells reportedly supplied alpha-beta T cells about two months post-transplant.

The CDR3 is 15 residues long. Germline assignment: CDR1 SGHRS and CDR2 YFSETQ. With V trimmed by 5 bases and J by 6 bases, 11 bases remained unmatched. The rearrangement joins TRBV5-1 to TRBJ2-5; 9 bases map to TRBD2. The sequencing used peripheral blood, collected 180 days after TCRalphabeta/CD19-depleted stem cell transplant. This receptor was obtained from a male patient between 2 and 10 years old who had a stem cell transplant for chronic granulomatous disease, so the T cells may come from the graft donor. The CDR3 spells CASRPETSGRQTQYF. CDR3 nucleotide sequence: TGCGCCAGCAGGCCCGAGACTAGCGGTCGACAGACCCAGTACTTC. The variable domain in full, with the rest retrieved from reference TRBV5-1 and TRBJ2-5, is KAGVTQTPRYLIKTRGQQVTLSCSPISGHRSVSWYQQTPGQGLQFLFEYFSETQRNKGNFPGRFSGRQFSNSRSEMNVSTLELGDSALYLCASRPETSGRQTQYFGPGTRLLVL.